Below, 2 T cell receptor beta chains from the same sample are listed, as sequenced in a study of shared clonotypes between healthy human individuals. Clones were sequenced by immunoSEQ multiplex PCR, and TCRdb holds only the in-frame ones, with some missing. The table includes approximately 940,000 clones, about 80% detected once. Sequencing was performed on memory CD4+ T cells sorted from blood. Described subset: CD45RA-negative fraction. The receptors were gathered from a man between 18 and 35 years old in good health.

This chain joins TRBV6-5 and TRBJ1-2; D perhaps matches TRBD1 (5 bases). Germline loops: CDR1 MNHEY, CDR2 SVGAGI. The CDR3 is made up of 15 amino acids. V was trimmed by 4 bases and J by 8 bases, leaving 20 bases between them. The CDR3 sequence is CASSSGTAGRRGYTF. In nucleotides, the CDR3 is TGTGCCAGCAGTTCCGGGACGGCCGGCCGAAGAGGCTACACCTTC.

CDR3 loop: CAISEWRGAYEQYF. As DNA, the CDR3 is TGTGCCATCAGTGAGTGGCGGGGGGCCTACGAGCAGTACTTC. J is TRBJ2-7 and V is TRBV10-3; 8 nucleotides line up with TRBD2. Losses at the gene ends were 1 base for V and 2 bases for J; bases not matched to a gene: 1. The CDR3 has 14 amino acids. The germline V gene encodes CDR1 ENHRY and CDR2 SYGVKD.